This T cell receptor (beta chain) was captured in a study of T cell repertoires in cytomegalovirus infection. MiXCR, applied by TCRdb to the reads, yields one record per CDR3 protein. The sample consists of roughly 200,000 distinct CDR3 sequences, 7.5% to 10% of them appearing once. Trimming left V 5 bases short and J 9 bases short, with 14 bases between. The CDR3 is 13 amino acids. Per the germline V gene, CDR1 is SGHTA and CDR2 is FQGNSA. This clonotype appeared a few times. V and J are TRBV7-2 and TRBJ2-1; D might be TRBD2 (5 bases). The sample comprised PBMCs. The receptor's source is a human donor in good health (CMV status not recorded). Some clones in this sample may be carry-over from other donors' samples. The CDR3 is CASSITRLGEQFF. The CDR3 DNA sequence: TGTGCCAGCAGCATTACTAGGTTGGGTGAGCAGTTCTTC.